A single sample is the source of the 19 T cell receptor beta chains below, sequenced in a study of T cell responses to AZD1222 COVID-19 vaccine. Data came from immunoSEQ multiplex PCR; TCRdb stores just in-frame clones and leaves some out. The sample includes 120,000 or so clones, less than 95% of them seen just once. The sample here was peripheral blood, taken on day 0 of MenACWY control vaccination. The receptors here all came from an adult in good health.

The CDR3 coding sequence is TGTGCCAGCACCCTCCGTGGATCCACAGATACGCAGTATTTT. It specifies CASTLRGSTDTQYF. The chain employs TRBV27 and TRBJ2-3; D gene ambiguous. CDR3 size: 14 residues. V was pared by 7 bases and J by 2 bases, with 13 bases between. The germline V gene has CDR1 MNHEY and CDR2 SMNVEV (reference sequence).

The chain recombines TRBV3-1 (or the pseudogene TRBV3-2) with TRBJ2-2, with TRBD2 matching 10 bases. CDR1 is LGHDT, CDR2 YNNKEL, per germline (reference sequence). Trimming at V came to 5 bases and at J to 5 bases, leaving 8 bases not matched to a gene. CDR3 length: 16 amino acids. This chain's CDR3 is CASSLFPAGGTGELFF. The CDR3 bases are TGTGCCAGCAGCTTATTTCCAGCGGGAGGGACCGGGGAGCTGTTTTTT.

The V gene is TRBV5-4, the J gene TRBJ2-5; 7 bases fit TRBD1. Germline CDR1 reads SGHNT; CDR2 reads YYREEE (reference sequence). The CDR3 sequence is 15 residues long. V shed 2 bases and J 5 bases; nucleotides not matched to a gene: 9. CDR3 nucleotide sequence: TGTGCCAGCAGCTTTGCAGGGGGTTATTCGGAGACCCAGTACTTC. Residues: CASSFAGGYSETQYF. Using reference TRBV5-4 and TRBJ2-5 for the parts outside the CDR3, the full variable domain is ETGVTQSPTHLIKTRGQQVTLRCSSQSGHNTVSWYQQALGQGPQFIFQYYREEENGRGNFPPRFSGLQFPNYSSELNVNALELDDSALYLCASSFAGGYSETQYFGPGTRLLVL.

The rearrangement links TRBV20-1 to TRBJ2-7; D unresolved. The ends were cut back, 3 bases at V and 3 bases at J, with 6 bases in the middle. This CDR3 has 11 amino acids. CDR1 DFQATT and CDR2 SNEGSKA come from the germline V gene (reference sequence). Here the CDR3 DNA reads TGCAGTGCTAGTTCCAGCTACGAGCAGTACTTC. Its translation: CSASSSYEQYF.

This clone appeared a single time. This chain joins TRBV28 and TRBJ2-1; possibly TRBD1 for D (7 bases). This CDR3 is built from 16 residues. Germline-derived CDR1 and CDR2 are MDHEN and SYDVKM. V was clipped by 6 bases and J by 5 bases, with 20 bases between them. CDR3 DNA: TGTGCCAGCAGATCCCCTCGGCAGGGGGGTCACAATGAGCAGTTCTTC. The encoded protein is CASRSPRQGGHNEQFF.

The V call is TRBV14, the J call TRBJ2-1, with D maybe TRBD2 (5 bases). From germline, CDR1 is SGHDN and CDR2 FVKESK. V was cut by 2 bases and J by 9 bases, with 14 bases left in between. This CDR3 has 14 amino acids. DNA of the CDR3: TGTGCCAGCAGCCAAAGTAGCCGGGGTATTGAGCAGTTCTTC. Amino acids: CASSQSSRGIEQFF.

Of note for this clone: At one end the junction does not follow the germline gene, possibly because of a read error. The gene calls are TRBV29-1 and TRBJ2-1; no definite D call. The CDR3 has 12 amino acids. Germline V lookup: CDR1 SQVTM, CDR2 ANQGSEA. In DNA form, the CDR3 reads TGCAGCGTTGAAGATCTGGGAAAAATTCGGGTCTTC. It codes for CSVEDLGKIRVF.

In its sample, this clone was seen a few times. The V gene is TRBV2, the J gene TRBJ1-5; D unclear. Trimming pared 2 bases from V and 3 bases from J, leaving 11 bases between. This CDR3 is 15 amino acids long. Germline V gives CDR1 SNHLY, CDR2 FYNNEI. The CDR3 nucleotides read TGTGCCAGCAGTGAATTGATGGACTCCAATCAGCCCCAGCATTTT. Translating gives CASSELMDSNQPQHF.

The genes are TRBV27 and TRBJ1-1; TRBD1 aligns across 7 bases. Germline values: CDR1 MNHEY, CDR2 SMNVEV (reference sequence). J was trimmed by 7 bases and V by 5 bases; bases with no gene match: 7. The CDR3 has 13 residues. CDR3 sequence: CASSPGQALEAFF. Here the CDR3 DNA reads TGTGCCAGCAGTCCCGGACAGGCCCTTGAAGCTTTCTTT.

The chain is built from TRBV11-2 and TRBJ2-1; 8 bases are a match to TRBD1. The CDR3 runs to 15 residues. CDR1 and CDR2 from the germline V gene are SGHAT and FQNNGV. After removal of 3 bases from V and 2 bases from J, the junction contained 3 bases not matched to a gene. This CDR3 reads CASSFQGATYNEQFF. The CDR3 nucleotides read TGTGCCAGCAGCTTCCAGGGGGCTACCTACAATGAGCAGTTCTTC. Combining the CDR3 with reference TRBV11-2 and TRBJ2-1 gives the whole variable domain EAGVAQSPRYKIIEKRQSVAFWCNPISGHATLYWYQQILGQGPKLLIQFQNNGVVDDSQLPKDRFSAERLKGVDSTLKIQPAKLEDSAVYLCASSFQGATYNEQFFGPGTRLTVL.

The rearrangement uses TRBV5-1 and TRBJ2-2; D gene uncertain. CDR3 length: 15 residues. The germline V gene encodes CDR1 SGHRS and CDR2 YFSETQ. V lost 0 bases, J lost 5 bases, and 11 bases lay in between. CDR3 sequence reads: CASSLGGTRTGELFF. CDR3 in DNA: TGCGCCAGCAGCTTGGGGGGAACCCGAACCGGGGAGCTGTTTTTT.

This clone has a single count. The rearrangement links TRBV29-1 to TRBJ1-1; possibly TRBD1 for D (6 bases). From germline, CDR1 is SQVTM and CDR2 ANQGSEA. This CDR3 is built from 13 residues. Trimming removed 4 bases from V and 5 bases from J, with 14 bases in between. The CDR3 spells CSVVWGGGTEAFF. Here the CDR3 DNA reads TGCAGCGTTGTATGGGGGGGCGGAACTGAAGCTTTCTTT.

The chain has TRBV6-5 and TRBJ1-2; 10 bases map to TRBD1. The CDR3 has 14 amino acids. Trimming removed 6 bases from V and 2 bases from J; junction bases left unmatched: 3. Germline V gene data show CDR1 as MNHEY and CDR2 as SVGAGI. The CDR3 coding sequence is TGTGCCAGCAGAAAGGGACAGGGGAACTATGGCTACACCTTC. Protein product: CASRKGQGNYGYTF.

The rearrangement uses TRBV27 and TRBJ2-1; TRBD2 agrees at 9 bases. Germline trimming cut 5 bases from V and 2 bases from J; bases unmatched to any gene: 4. This CDR3 has 15 residues. Looked up from germline, CDR1 is MNHEY and CDR2 is SMNVEV (reference sequence). CDR3 sequence reads: CASSLIAGAYNEQFF. CDR3 in DNA: TGTGCCAGCAGTCTCATAGCGGGAGCCTACAATGAGCAGTTCTTC.

The rearrangement uses TRBV19 and TRBJ1-4; 9 bases match TRBD1. Germline CDR1 reads LNHDA; CDR2 reads SQIVND (reference sequence). Trimming removed 6 bases from V and 5 bases from J; junction bases left unmatched: 4. The CDR3 covers 14 residues. CDR3 in DNA: TGTGCCAGTAGAGACAGGGGGGAGAATGAAAAACTGTTTTTT. Encoded protein: CASRDRGENEKLFF. The full variable domain, rest sourced from reference TRBV19 and TRBJ1-4, is DGGITQSPKYLFRKEGQNVTLSCEQNLNHDAMYWYRQDPGQGLRLIYYSQIVNDFQKGDIAEGYSVSREKKESFPLTVTSAQKNPTAFYLCASRDRGENEKLFFGSGTQLSVL.

This chain uses TRBV18 with TRBJ1-1, with 12 bases lining up with TRBD1. The V and J ends lost 6 bases and 2 bases, in that order; junction bases with no gene match: 10. The CDR3 loop spans 17 amino acids. Germline CDR1 and CDR2: KGHSH and LQKENI. CDR3 in DNA: TGTGCCAGCTCGGGGACAGGGGGCGGCTCTACTAACACTGAAGCTTTCTTT. Translation gives CASSGTGGGSTNTEAFF.

J is TRBJ1-2 and V is TRBV28, with 7 bases that match TRBD1. Trimming at V came to 4 bases and at J to 8 bases, leaving 10 bases not matched to a gene. CDR1 is MDHEN, CDR2 SYDVKM, per germline. This CDR3 is built from 14 residues. The CDR3 here is CASSSGTAVGGYTF. CDR3 DNA sequence: TGTGCCAGCAGTTCGGGGACAGCGGTGGGAGGCTACACCTTC.

This clone has only a few counts. The gene calls are TRBV10-1 and TRBJ2-3, with TRBD2 matching 7 bases. V shed 5 bases and J 0 bases; nucleotides not matched to a gene: 8. Germline CDR1 reads WNHNN; CDR2 reads SYGVQD (reference sequence). This CDR3 contains 16 residues. CDR3 in DNA: TGCGCCAGCAGTCATCAGCGGGGAACTAGCACAGATACGCAGTATTTT. Protein product: CASSHQRGTSTDTQYF.

This rearrangement joins TRBV7-9 to TRBJ2-7, with D hard to call. Germline values: CDR1 SEHNR, CDR2 FQNEAQ (reference sequence). The CDR3 is made up of 10 amino acids. V lost 5 bases to trimming and J lost 2 bases, with 1 base between them. For the CDR3, the DNA is TGTGCCAGCAGCCCCTACGAGCAGTACTTC. Its protein product is CASSPYEQYF.